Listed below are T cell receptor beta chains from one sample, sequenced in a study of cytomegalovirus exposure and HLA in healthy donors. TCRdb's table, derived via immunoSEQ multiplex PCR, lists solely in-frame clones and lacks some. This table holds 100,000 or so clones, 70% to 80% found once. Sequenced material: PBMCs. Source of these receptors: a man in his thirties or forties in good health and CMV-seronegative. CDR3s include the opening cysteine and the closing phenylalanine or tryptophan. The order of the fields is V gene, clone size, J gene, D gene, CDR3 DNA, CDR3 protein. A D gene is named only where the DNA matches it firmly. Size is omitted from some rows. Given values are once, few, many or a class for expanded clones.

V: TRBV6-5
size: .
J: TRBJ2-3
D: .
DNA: TGTGCCAGCAGTTCGGTCGCCGGGATAGATACGCAGTATTTT
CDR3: CASSSVAGIDTQYF

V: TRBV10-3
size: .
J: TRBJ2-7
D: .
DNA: TGTGCCATCAGTGCTACCCGGGAGTACGAGCAGTACTTC
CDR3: CAISATREYEQYF

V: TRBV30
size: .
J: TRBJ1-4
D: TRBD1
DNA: TGTGCCTGCGACAGGGGAATTAATGAAAAACTGTTTTTT
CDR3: CACDRGINEKLFF

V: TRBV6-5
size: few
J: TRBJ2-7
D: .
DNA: TGTGCCAGCACTCAGAAATGGGGCAGTTCCTACGAGCAGTACTTC
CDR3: CASTQKWGSSYEQYF

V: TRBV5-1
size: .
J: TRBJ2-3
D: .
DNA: TGCGCCAGCAGCTTAACAGCGGCATTCACAGATACGCAGTATTTT
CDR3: CASSLTAAFTDTQYF

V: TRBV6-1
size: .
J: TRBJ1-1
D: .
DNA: TGTGCCAGCAGTGCGATGGCAACGCAGAACACTGAAGCTTTCTTT
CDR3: CASSAMATQNTEAFF

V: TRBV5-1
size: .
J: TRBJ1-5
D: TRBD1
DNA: TGCGCCAGCAGCGCAGGACAGGGGGGCCAGCCCCAGCATTTT
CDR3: CASSAGQGGQPQHF

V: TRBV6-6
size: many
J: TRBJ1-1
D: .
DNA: TGTGCCAGCATTCCCTCTTCGAACACTGAAGCTTTCTTT
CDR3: CASIPSSNTEAFF

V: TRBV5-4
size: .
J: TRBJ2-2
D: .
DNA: TGTGCCAGCAGCGGACAGCTCACCGGGGAGCTGTTTTTT
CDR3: CASSGQLTGELFF

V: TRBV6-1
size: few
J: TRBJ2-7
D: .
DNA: TGTGCCAGCCAGACAGGTACCTACGAGCAGTACTTC
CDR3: CASQTGTYEQYF

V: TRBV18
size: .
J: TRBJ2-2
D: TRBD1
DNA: TGTGCCAGCTCACCTGGACAGGACACCGGGGAGCTGTTTTTT
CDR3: CASSPGQDTGELFF

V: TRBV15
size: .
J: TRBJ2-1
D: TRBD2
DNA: TGTGCCACACGGGGGGACGTAGCCCCCCCCAATGAGCAGTTCTTC
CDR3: CATRGDVAPPNEQFF

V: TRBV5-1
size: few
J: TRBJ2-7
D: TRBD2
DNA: TGCGCCAGCAGTTGGGTTGGGGGGCTAGCGGGAACCTACGAGCAGTACTTC
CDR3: CASSWVGGLAGTYEQYF

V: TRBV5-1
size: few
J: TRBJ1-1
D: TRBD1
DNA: TGCGCCAGCAGCTTGGCCGGGACAGTTGAAGCTTTCTTT
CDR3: CASSLAGTVEAFF

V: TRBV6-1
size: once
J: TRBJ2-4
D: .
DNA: TGTGCCAGCAGTGGAGGGCGTCAGACTCAGTACTTC
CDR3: CASSGGRQTQYF

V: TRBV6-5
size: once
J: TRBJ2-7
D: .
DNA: TGTGCCAGCTCACTAGCAGACTACGAGCAGTACTTC
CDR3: CASSLADYEQYF

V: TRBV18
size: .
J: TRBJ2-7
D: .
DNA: TGTGCCAGCTCACCAATGGTACAGACCTACGAGCAGTACTTC
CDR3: CASSPMVQTYEQYF

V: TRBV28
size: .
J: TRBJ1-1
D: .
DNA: TGTGCCAGCAGTCCCCCCGGACAGTATATCGAAGCTTTCTTT
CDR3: CASSPPGQYIEAFF

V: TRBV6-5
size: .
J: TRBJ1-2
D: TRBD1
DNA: TGTGCCAGCAGGGACAGGGCAAGTACTAACTATGGCTACACCTTC
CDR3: CASRDRASTNYGYTF

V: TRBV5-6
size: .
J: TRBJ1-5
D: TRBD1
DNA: TGTGCCAGCAGCTCAAACCGGAGGGGGCGTATTCAGCCCCAGCATTTT
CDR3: CASSSNRRGRIQPQHF

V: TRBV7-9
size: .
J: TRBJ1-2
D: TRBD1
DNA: TGTGCCAGCAGCTTTGGGACAGGGAACTATGGCTACACCTTC
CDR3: CASSFGTGNYGYTF

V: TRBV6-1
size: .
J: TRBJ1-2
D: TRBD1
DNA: TGTGCCAGCAGTCCGCCGGACAGGGCCCGGACGGGCTACACCTTC
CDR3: CASSPPDRARTGYTF

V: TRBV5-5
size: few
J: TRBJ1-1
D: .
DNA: TGTGCCAGCAGCTTGGAGGGGTTGAACACTGAAGCTTTCTTT
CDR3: CASSLEGLNTEAFF

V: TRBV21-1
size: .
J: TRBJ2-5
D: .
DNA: TGTGCCAGCAGCAAAAGGCCCACCCACCCAAACCGGACAGGGGTCGGGGAGACCCAGTACTTC
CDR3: CASSKRPTHPNRTGVGETQYF

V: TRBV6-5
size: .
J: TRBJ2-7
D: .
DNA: TGTGCCAGTAGGGGGACGTACGAGCAGTACTTC
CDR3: CASRGTYEQYF

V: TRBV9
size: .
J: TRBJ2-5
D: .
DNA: TGTGCCAGCAGCGTAGGCGGGAACCAAGAGACCCAGTACTTC
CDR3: CASSVGGNQETQYF

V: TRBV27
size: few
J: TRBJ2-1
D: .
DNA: TGTGCCAGCAGTTTATCCCTCGCAGGCCCTAATGAGCAGTTCTTC
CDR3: CASSLSLAGPNEQFF

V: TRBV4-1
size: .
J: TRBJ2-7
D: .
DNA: TGCGCCAGCAGCCAAGCCGTCACCTATTCCACCTACGAGCAGTACTTC
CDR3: CASSQAVTYSTYEQYF

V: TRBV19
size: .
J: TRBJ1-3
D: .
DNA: TGTGCCAGTAGTATAACTACAGGGACTGGAAACACCATATATTTT
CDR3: CASSITTGTGNTIYF

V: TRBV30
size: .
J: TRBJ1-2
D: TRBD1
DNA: TGTGCCTGGAATTATCGACAGGGCTACGGCTACACCTTC
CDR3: CAWNYRQGYGYTF

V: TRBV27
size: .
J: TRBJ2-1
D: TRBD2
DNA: TGTGCCAGCACCGAAGCGGGAGCTGAGCTCTTCTTC
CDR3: CASTEAGAELFF

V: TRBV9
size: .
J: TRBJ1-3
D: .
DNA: TGTGCCAGCAGCGCGAGGGACAATCTGAACACCATATATTTT
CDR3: CASSARDNLNTIYF

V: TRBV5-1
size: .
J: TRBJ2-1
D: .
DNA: TGCGCCAGCAGCGCTAGGGGCTCCTACAATGAGCAGTTCTTC
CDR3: CASSARGSYNEQFF

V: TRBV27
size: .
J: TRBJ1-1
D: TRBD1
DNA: TGTGCCAGCAGTTTAAGACAGGGGATCACTGAAGCTTTCTTT
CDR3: CASSLRQGITEAFF

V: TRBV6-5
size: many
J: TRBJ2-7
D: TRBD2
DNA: TGTGCCAGCACCTCCTTAGCGGGAGTAAGCCACGAGCAGTACTTC
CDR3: CASTSLAGVSHEQYF

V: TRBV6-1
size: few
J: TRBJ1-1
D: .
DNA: TGTGCCAGCAGTGAACATGGGGGGAGAACTGAAGCTTTCTTT
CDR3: CASSEHGGRTEAFF

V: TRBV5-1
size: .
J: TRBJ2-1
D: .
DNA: TGCGCCAGCAGCTTGTACTTAGGGCAGGAGGGTGAGCAGTTCTTC
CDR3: CASSLYLGQEGEQFF

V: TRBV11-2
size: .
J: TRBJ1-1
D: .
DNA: TGTGCCGGCGGGGGTGAGAGCACTGAAGCTTTCTTT
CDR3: CAGGGESTEAFF

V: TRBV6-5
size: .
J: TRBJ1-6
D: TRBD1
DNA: TGTGCCAGCAGCATCGGGGGCAGGGGGTATTCACCCCTCCACTTT
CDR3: CASSIGGRGYSPLHF

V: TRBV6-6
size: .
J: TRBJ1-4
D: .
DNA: TGTGCCAGCAGAGTGGACAGTAATAATGAAAAACTGTTTTTT
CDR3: CASRVDSNNEKLFF